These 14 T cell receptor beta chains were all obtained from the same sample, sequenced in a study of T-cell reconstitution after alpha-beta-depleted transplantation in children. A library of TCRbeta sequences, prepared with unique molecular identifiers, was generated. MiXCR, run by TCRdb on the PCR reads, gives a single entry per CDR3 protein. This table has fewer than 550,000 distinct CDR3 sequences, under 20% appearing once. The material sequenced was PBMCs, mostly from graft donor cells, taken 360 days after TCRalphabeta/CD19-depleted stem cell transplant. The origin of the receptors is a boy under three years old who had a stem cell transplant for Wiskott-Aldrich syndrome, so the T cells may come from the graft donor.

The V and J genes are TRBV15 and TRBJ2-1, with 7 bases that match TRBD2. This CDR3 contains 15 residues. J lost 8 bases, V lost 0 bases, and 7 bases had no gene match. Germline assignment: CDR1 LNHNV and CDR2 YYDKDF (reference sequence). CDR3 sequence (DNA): TGTGCCACCAGCAGAGATCGGGGAGGGCGGCATGAGCAGTTCTTC. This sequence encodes CATSRDRGGRHEQFF.

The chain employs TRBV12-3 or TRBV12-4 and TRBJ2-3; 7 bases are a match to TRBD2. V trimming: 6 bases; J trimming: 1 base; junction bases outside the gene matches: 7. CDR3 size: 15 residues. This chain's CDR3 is CASRTFGGGTDTQYF. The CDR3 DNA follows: TGTGCCAGCAGGACTTTTGGGGGGGGCACAGATACGCAGTATTTT.

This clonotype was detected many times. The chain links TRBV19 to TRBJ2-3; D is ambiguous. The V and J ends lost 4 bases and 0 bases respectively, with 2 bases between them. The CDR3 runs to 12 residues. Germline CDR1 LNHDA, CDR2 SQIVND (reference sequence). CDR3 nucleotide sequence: TGTGCCAGTAGTACCAGCACAGATACGCAGTATTTT. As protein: CASSTSTDTQYF. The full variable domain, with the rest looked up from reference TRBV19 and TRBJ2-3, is DGGITQSPKYLFRKEGQNVTLSCEQNLNHDAMYWYRQDPGQGLRLIYYSQIVNDFQKGDIAEGYSVSREKKESFPLTVTSAQKNPTAFYLCASSTSTDTQYFGPGTRLTVL.

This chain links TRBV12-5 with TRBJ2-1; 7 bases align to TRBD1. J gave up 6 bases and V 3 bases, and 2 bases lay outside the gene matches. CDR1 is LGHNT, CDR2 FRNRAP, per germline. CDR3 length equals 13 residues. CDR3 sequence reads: CASGLGTVNEQFF. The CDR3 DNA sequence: TGTGCTAGTGGTTTAGGGACAGTCAATGAGCAGTTCTTC.

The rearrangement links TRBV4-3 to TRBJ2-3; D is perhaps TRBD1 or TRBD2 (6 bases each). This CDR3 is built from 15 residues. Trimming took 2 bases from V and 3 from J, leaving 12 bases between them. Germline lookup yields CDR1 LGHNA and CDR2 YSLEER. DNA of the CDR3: TGCGCCAGCAGCCAACATCAGGGGAGGACAGATACGCAGTATTTT. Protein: CASSQHQGRTDTQYF.

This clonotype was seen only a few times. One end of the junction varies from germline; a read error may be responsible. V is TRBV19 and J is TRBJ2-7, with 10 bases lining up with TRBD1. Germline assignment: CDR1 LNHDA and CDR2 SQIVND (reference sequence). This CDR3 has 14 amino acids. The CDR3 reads CASRPRDRGYEQYF. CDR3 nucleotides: TGTGCTAGTAGGCCCCGGGACAGGGGATACGAGCAGTACTTC.

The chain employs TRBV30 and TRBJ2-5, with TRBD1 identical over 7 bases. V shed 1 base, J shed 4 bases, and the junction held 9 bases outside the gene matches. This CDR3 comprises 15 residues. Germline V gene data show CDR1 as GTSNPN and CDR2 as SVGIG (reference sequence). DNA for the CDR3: TGTGCCTGGAGTGCGCAGGGGGTTTTGGTAGAGACCCAGTACTTC. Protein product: CAWSAQGVLVETQYF.

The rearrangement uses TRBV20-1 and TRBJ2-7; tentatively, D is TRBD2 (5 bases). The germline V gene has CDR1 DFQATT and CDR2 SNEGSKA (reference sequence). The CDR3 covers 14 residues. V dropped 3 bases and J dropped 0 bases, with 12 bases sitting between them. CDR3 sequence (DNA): TGCAGTGCTAGCCACGGTGGGAGCTCCTACGAGCAGTACTTC. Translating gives CSASHGGSSYEQYF.

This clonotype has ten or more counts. This chain's CDR3 is CASNVVLADYNEQFF. Written as DNA, the CDR3 is TGCGCCAGCAACGTAGTACTAGCGGACTACAATGAGCAGTTCTTC. The chain recombines TRBV5-1 with TRBJ2-1, with 8 bases that match TRBD2. Germline V lookup: CDR1 SGHRS, CDR2 YFSETQ. The CDR3 loop spans 15 amino acids. Losses at the gene ends were 6 bases for V and 3 bases for J; bases not matched to a gene: 8.

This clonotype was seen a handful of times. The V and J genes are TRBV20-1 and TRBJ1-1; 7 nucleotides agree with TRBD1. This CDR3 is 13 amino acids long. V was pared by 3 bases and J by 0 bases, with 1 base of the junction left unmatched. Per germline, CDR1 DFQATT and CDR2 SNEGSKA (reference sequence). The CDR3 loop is CSARGTVNTEAFF. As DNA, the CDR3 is TGCAGTGCTAGGGGGACAGTGAACACTGAAGCTTTCTTT.

This CDR3 is CASSQQRKEEAFF. The CDR3 nucleotides are TGCGCCAGCAGCCAACAACGGAAGGAGGAAGCTTTCTTT. The V gene is TRBV4-3, the J gene TRBJ1-1; D call uncertain. The V and J ends lost 2 bases and 8 bases respectively, with 12 bases between them. Germline V gene data show CDR1 as LGHNA and CDR2 as YSLEER. The length of the CDR3 is 13 residues.

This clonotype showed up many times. For the CDR3, the DNA is TGTGCCATCCGCCCCGACAGTTCCTACGAGCAGTACTTC. Its protein product is CAIRPDSSYEQYF. The chain employs TRBV10-3 and TRBJ2-7; TRBD1 might be the D (5 bases). V dropped 8 bases and J dropped 1 base, with 12 bases sitting between them. Per germline, CDR1 ENHRY and CDR2 SYGVKD. The CDR3 is made up of 13 amino acids.

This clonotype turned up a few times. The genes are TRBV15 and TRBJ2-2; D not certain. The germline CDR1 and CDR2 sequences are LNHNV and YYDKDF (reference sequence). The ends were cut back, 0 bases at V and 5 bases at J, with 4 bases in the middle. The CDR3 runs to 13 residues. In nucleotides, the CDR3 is TGTGCCACCAGCAGAGATGGAACCGGGGAGCTGTTTTTT. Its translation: CATSRDGTGELFF.

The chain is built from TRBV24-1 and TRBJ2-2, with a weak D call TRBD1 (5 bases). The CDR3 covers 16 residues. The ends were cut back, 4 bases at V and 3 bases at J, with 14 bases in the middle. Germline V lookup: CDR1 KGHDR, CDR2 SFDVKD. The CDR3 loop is CATSDPTGGYTGELFF. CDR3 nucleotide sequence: TGTGCCACCAGTGACCCCACAGGCGGTTACACCGGGGAGCTGTTTTTT.